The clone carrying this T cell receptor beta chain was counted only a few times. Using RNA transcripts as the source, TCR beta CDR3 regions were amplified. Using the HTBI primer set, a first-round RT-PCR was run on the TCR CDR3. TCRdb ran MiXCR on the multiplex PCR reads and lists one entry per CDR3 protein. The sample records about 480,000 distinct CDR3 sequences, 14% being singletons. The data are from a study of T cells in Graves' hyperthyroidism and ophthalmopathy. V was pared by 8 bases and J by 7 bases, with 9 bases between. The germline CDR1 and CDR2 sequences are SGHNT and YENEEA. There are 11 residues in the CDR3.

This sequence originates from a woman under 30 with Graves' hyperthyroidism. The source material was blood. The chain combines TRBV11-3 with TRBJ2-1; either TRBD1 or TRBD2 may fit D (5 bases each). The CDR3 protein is CASRGRNEQFF. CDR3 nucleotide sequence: TGTGCCAGCCGGGGCAGGAATGAGCAGTTCTTC. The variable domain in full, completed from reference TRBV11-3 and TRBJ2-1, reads EAGVVQSPRYKIIEKKQPVAFWCNPISGHNTLYWYLQNLGQGPELLIRYENEEAVDDSQLPKDRFSAERLKGVDSTLKIQPAELGDSAVYLCASRGRNEQFFGPGTRLTVL.